Listed here is a single T cell receptor beta chain. Its antigen is undetermined. The data were obtained in a study of T cells in Graves' hyperthyroidism and ophthalmopathy. The CDR3 runs 13 residues. CDR1 and CDR2 (germline): SQVTM, ANQGSEA. Trimming removed 5 bases from V and 7 bases from J; junction bases left unmatched: 6. Amplified TCR beta CDR3 regions came from RNA transcripts. In the first-round RT-PCR of the TCR CDR3, the HTBI primer set was used. Each CDR3 protein gets one entry after TCRdb re-called the multiplex PCR reads with MiXCR. The sample comprises over 400,000 distinct CDR3 sequences, approximately 15% of which are singletons, and about 13% rests with the top ten. General study points: By a 13 V-J model, ophthalmopathy was set apart from stable hyperthyroidism. Blood shared most expanded thyroid clonotypes above 0.001.

The diagnostic basis comprised clinical symptoms, serum thyroxine and TRAb, thyroid ultrasound and orbital computed tomography. PBMCs were sourced from around 10 ml fresh peripheral blood. The chain couples TRBV29-1 to TRBJ2-1; 9 nucleotides agree with TRBD2. Input material: blood. The clonotype was recovered from a man between 18 and 29 years old with Graves' ophthalmopathy. CDR3 protein: CSVLLAGLNEQFF. The CDR3 DNA is TGCAGCGTTTTACTAGCGGGTCTAAATGAGCAGTTCTTC.